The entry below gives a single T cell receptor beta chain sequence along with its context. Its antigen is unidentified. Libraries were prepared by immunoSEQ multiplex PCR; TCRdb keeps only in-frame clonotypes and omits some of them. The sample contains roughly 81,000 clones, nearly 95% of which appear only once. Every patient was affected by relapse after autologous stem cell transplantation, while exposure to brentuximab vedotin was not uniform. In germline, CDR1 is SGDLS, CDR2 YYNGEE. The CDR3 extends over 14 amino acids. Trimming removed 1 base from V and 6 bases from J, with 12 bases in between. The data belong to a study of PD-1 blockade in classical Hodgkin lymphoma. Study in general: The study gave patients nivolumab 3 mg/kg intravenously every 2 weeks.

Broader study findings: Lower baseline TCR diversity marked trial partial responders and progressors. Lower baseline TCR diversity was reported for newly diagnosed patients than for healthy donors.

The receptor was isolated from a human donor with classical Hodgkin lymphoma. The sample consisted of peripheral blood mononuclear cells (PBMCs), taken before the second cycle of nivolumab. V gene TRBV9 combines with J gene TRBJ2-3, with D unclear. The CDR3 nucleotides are TGTGCCAGCAGCGTACTTAGCCCCCCCGATACGCAGTATTTT. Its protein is CASSVLSPPDTQYF.